This T cell receptor (beta chain) was captured in a study of PD-1 blockade in classical Hodgkin lymphoma. Study observations and caveats: Whereas CD4+ TCR diversity had risen significantly by C4D1, CD8+ TCR diversity had not.

This clone was detected once. Its matching antigen is unknown. Data came from immunoSEQ multiplex PCR; TCRdb stores just in-frame clones and leaves some out. The repertoire consists of around 20,000 clones, with around 81% occurring once and the leading ten covering around a fifth. Time point in this sample: cycle 4 day 1 (C4D1), after more than five weeks of nivolumab. Every patient experienced relapse after autologous stem cell transplantation, and brentuximab vedotin exposure varied. The V end was cut by 0 bases, the J end by 6 bases, with 19 bases between. The length of the CDR3 is 17 residues. Germline CDR1 is SGHDT and CDR2 is YYEEEE.

The sequencing used peripheral blood mononuclear cells (PBMCs), collected before the fourth cycle of nivolumab. The gene calls are TRBV5-6 and TRBJ2-4; D possibly corresponds to TRBD1 (7 bases). The receptor's source is a human donor with classical Hodgkin lymphoma. In DNA, the CDR3 is TGTGCCAGCAGCTTGGCCGGACGACAGGGAGGTGGAAACATTCAGTACTTC. It is translated as CASSLAGRQGGGNIQYF.